The TCR beta chain under discussion was sequenced for a study of blood T cell repertoires in COVID-19. The ends were cut back, 2 bases at V and 6 bases at J, with 18 bases in the middle. Germline lookup yields CDR1 SGHDT and CDR2 YYEEEE. The CDR3 is made up of 15 amino acids. The authors' processing: Using reference gene primer amplification, nucleated cell counts were estimated. Sequencing was performed with immunoSEQ multiplex PCR; in TCRdb, only in-frame clones are kept and a portion is missing. From that table come the V and J calls and clone size; the DNA was used to work out D and trimming. This table has 50,000 to 65,000 clones, over 75% appearing once.

The rearrangement uses TRBV5-6 and TRBJ2-7; D uncertain. The sequence came from a man in his forties or fifties with active COVID-19. Sequences were obtained from peripheral blood. The CDR3 DNA reads TGTGCCAGCAGCTTAAAGACGGAACGCCTAGGCGAGCAGTACTTC. Encoded protein: CASSLKTERLGEQYF.